Listed below are T cell receptor beta chains from one sample, sequenced in a study of blood T cell repertoires in COVID-19. Sequenced by immunoSEQ multiplex PCR; TCRdb stores in-frame clones only, minus some. Here the sample spans approximately 180,000 clones, around 85% being singletons. The sequencing sample was made of peripheral blood. Receptor source: an elderly woman with acute or convalescent COVID-19. Both conserved end residues are part of each CDR3. Each record gives: J gene, V gene, CDR3 protein.

>TRBJ2-7|TRBV4-1
CASSPRESEQYF
>TRBJ1-2|TRBV12-3/TRBV12-4
CASSFGGDGYTF
>TRBJ2-2|TRBV5-1
CASSWTGDTGELFF
>TRBJ1-6|TRBV7-2
CASGQRRDHSPLHF
>TRBJ1-1|TRBV12-5
CASGPQGNTEAFF
>TRBJ2-1|TRBV2
CASSDHAGSGNEQFF
>TRBJ2-5|TRBV7-2
CASSLINPTRETQYF
>TRBJ1-1|TRBV10-2
CASSGTGGNTEAFF
>TRBJ1-1|TRBV18
CASSPLQRLGLNTEAFF
>TRBJ2-1|TRBV2
CASTPGLRHNEQFF
>TRBJ2-7|TRBV12-3/TRBV12-4
CASTDGMHYEQYF
>TRBJ2-5|TRBV20-1
CSASSWAGQETQYF
>TRBJ1-1|TRBV19
CASSTPNRGRSGTEAFF
>TRBJ2-1|TRBV5-3
CAGKAAKTGTSGYNEQFF
>TRBJ1-6|TRBV5-1
CASNNGQGNNSPLHF
>TRBJ1-6|TRBV11-2
CASSLDRIPGGTILF